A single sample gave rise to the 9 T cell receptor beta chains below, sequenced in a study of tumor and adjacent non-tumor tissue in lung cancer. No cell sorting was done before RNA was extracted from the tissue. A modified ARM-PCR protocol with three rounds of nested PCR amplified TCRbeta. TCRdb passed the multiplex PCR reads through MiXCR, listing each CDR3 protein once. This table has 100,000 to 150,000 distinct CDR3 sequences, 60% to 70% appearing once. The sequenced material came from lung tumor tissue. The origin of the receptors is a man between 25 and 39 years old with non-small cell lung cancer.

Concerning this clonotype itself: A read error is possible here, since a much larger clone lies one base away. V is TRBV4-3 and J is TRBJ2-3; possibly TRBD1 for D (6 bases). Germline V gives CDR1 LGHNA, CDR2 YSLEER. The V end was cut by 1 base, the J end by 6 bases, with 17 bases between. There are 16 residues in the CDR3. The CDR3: CASSQAPSRGPDTQYF. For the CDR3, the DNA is TGCGCCAGCAGCCAAGCCCCTAGCAGGGGCCCGGATACGCAGTATTTT.

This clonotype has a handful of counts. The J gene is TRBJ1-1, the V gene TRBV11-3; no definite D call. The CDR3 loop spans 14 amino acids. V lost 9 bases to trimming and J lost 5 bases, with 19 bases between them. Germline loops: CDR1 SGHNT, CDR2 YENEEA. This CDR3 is CASSIANVGTEAFF. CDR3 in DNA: TGTGCCAGTAGCATAGCCAACGTGGGGACTGAAGCTTTCTTT. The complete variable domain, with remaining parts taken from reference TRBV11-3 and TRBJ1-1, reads EAGVVQSPRYKIIEKKQPVAFWCNPISGHNTLYWYLQNLGQGPELLIRYENEEAVDDSQLPKDRFSAERLKGVDSTLKIQPAELGDSAVYLCASSIANVGTEAFFGQGTRLTVV.

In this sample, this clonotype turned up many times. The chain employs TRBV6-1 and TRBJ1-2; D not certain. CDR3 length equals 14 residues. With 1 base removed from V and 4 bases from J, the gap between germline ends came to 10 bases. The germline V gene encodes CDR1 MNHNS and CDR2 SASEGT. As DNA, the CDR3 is TGTGCCAGCAGTGAAGAGCACGGGCCCTATGGCTACACCTTC. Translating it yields CASSEEHGPYGYTF.

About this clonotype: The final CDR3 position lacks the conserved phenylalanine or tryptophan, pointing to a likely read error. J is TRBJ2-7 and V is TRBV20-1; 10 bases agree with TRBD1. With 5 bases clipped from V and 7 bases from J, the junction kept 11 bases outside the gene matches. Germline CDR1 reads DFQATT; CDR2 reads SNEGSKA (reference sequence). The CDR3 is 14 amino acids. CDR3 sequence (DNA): TGCAGTGCTTCCTACCGGGACAGGGGTAAGGAGCAGTACATC. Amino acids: CSASYRDRGKEQYI.

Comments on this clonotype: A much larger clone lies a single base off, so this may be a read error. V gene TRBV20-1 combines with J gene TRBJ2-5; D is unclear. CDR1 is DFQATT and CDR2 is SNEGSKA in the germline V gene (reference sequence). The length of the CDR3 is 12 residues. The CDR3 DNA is TGCAGTGCAACCGGGCTCCAAGACACCCAGTACTTC. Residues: CSATGLQDTQYF.

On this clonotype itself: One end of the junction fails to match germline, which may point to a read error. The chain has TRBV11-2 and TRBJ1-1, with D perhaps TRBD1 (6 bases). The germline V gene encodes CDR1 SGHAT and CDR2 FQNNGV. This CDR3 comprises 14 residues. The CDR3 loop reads CASSIYRENIEAFF. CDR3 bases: TGTGCCAGCAGCATATACAGGGAGAACATTGAAGCTTTCTTT.

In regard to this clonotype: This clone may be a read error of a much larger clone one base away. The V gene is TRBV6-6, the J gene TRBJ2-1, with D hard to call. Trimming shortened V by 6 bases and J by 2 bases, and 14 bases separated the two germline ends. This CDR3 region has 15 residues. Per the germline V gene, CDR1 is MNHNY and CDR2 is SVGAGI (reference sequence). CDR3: CASSLGTPAYNEQFF. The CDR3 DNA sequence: TGTGCCAGCAGCCTCGGCACCCCCGCCTACAATGAGCAGTTCTTC.

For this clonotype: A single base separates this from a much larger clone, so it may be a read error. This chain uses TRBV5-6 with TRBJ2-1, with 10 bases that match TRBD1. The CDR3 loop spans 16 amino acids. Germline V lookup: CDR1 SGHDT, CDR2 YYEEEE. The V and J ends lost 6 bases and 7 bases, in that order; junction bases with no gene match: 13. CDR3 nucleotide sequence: TGTGCCAGCACCAAAGTGACCAGGACAGGGGGTAATGAGCAGTTCTTC. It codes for CASTKVTRTGGNEQFF.

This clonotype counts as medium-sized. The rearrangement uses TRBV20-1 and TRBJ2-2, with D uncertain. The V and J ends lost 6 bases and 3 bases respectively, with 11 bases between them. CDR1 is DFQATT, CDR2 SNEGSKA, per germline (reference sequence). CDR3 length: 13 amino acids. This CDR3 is CSAQRVDTGELFF. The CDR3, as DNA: TGCAGTGCCCAGAGAGTGGACACCGGGGAGCTGTTTTTT.